The T cell receptor (beta chain) under discussion was sequenced for a study of T-cell reconstitution after alpha-beta-depleted transplantation in children. It was with unique molecular identifiers that the TCRbeta library was prepared. Each CDR3 protein is one row after TCRdb ran MiXCR on the PCR reads. Here the sample spans some 520,000 distinct CDR3 sequences, less than 35% being singletons. This clonotype was observed a few times. This CDR3 comprises 16 residues. Unmatched junction bases numbered 12, after V lost 8 bases and J lost 2 bases. The germline V gene has CDR1 MNHEY and CDR2 SMNVEV (reference sequence).

V usage is TRBV27 and J usage is TRBJ1-5, with 7 bases that match TRBD1. The specimen comprised PBMCs from the stem cell graft donor, sampled from the stem cell graft. The sequence derives from a human donor who donated a stem cell graft to a child with aplastic anemia. The CDR3 DNA reads as TGTGCCAGCTCCGCCGTCGGGGGGACAGGCAATCAGCCCCAGCATTTT. Amino acid sequence: CASSAVGGTGNQPQHF.